Listed here is a single T cell receptor beta chain. Its antigen is unidentified. At one end, the junction sequence differs from germline, possibly due to a read error. The record originates from a study of T cells in Graves' hyperthyroidism and ophthalmopathy. Whole-study results and caveats: Ophthalmopathy stood apart from stable hyperthyroidism in a 13 V-J model.

The CDR3 is made up of 15 amino acids. The germline V gene encodes CDR1 DFQATT and CDR2 SNEGSKA (reference sequence). PBMCs came from 8.5 to 10 ml fresh peripheral blood. RNA transcripts yielded amplified TCR beta CDR3 regions. The study used the HTBI primer set for a first-round RT-PCR of the TCR CDR3. Each CDR3 protein is one row after TCRdb ran MiXCR on the multiplex PCR reads. The sample holds some 300,000 distinct CDR3 sequences; about 14% are singletons and the top ten take 7% to 8.5%. The chain joins TRBV20-1 to TRBJ2-7; 10 bases line up with TRBD2. The specimen sequenced was blood. This TCR was sampled from a woman aged 30 to 39 with Graves' hyperthyroidism that later progressed to Graves' ophthalmopathy. The CDR3 loop is CSVRDPASGRRKQYF. CDR3 bases: TGCAGTGTTAGAGATCCCGCTAGCGGGAGACGCAAGCAGTACTTC.